Listed below are T cell receptor beta chains from one sample, sequenced in a study of cytomegalovirus exposure and HLA in healthy donors. TCRdb keeps only in-frame clones here, not all; method: immunoSEQ multiplex PCR. The table lists 150,000 to 200,000 clones, roughly 80% of them singletons, with 4.8% in the top ten. The sample consisted of PBMCs. The receptors derive from a man aged 18 to 29 in good health and CMV-seronegative. The CDR3 runs from the conserved cysteine through the conserved F or W. Fields, in order: D gene, J gene, clone size, V gene, CDR3 DNA, CDR3 protein. A D gene is named only where the DNA matches it firmly. Not every row has a clone size; where given, it reads once, few, many or a size class.

NA | TRBJ2-5 | NA | TRBV9 | TGTGCCAGCAGCCCAGGGGAGACCCAGTACTTC | CASSPGETQYF
NA | TRBJ2-3 | NA | TRBV4-1 | TGCGCCAGCAGCCAACCCGCGGGCGGAACAGATACGCAGTATTTT | CASSQPAGGTDTQYF
TRBD1 | TRBJ1-6 | NA | TRBV19 | TGTGCCAGTAGTATCAGGGGGGACAGATATAATTCACCCCTCCACTTT | CASSIRGDRYNSPLHF
TRBD2 | TRBJ2-1 | NA | TRBV2 | TGTGCCAGCAGTGATGGAGCTAGCGGGAACTACAATGAGCAGTTCTTC | CASSDGASGNYNEQFF
NA | TRBJ2-3 | once | TRBV7-2 | TGTGCCAGCAGCCCGAGGGGTCGGGGGGCAAGCACAGATACGCAGTATTTT | CASSPRGRGASTDTQYF
NA | TRBJ2-7 | NA | TRBV4-3 | TGCGCCAGCAGCCAAGTACTCTCTCGCTACGAGCAGTACTTC | CASSQVLSRYEQYF
NA | TRBJ1-1 | NA | TRBV27 | TGTGCCAGCAGTAGTGGGTCGAGGACTGAAGCTTTCTTT | CASSSGSRTEAFF
TRBD1 | TRBJ1-5 | NA | TRBV19 | TGTGCCAGTGACAGGGGTGGGCCATATAGCAATCAGCCCCAGCATTTT | CASDRGGPYSNQPQHF
NA | TRBJ1-2 | NA | TRBV2 | TGTGCCAGAGGGTCAGGGGCCGGCGCTAACTATGGCTACACCTTC | CARGSGAGANYGYTF
NA | TRBJ2-5 | once | TRBV4-1 | TGCGCCAGCAGCCACCTCCAAGAGACCCAGTACTTC | CASSHLQETQYF
NA | TRBJ2-7 | NA | TRBV25-1 | TGTGCCAGCATGACCGTTCTAGGCACCCGAGTTTTAAAGCAGTACTTC | CASMTVLGTRVLKQYF
NA | TRBJ2-7 | NA | TRBV9 | TGTGCCAGCAGCCCAGCAGACTTAAGCTCCTACGAGCAGTACTTC | CASSPADLSSYEQYF
TRBD1 | TRBJ2-7 | NA | TRBV28 | TGTGCCAGCAACTGGGGGACAGCATCCTACGAGCAGTACTTC | CASNWGTASYEQYF
NA | TRBJ1-5 | NA | TRBV29-1 | TGCAGCGTTTCCGGGAGCAATCAGCCCCAGCATTTT | CSVSGSNQPQHF
NA | TRBJ1-1 | few | TRBV6-5 | TGTGCCAGCAGTTACTCAGGGGGGAACACTGAAGCTTTCTTT | CASSYSGGNTEAFF
NA | TRBJ2-7 | NA | TRBV28 | TGTGCCAGTTGGGAGGACAACTCCTACGAGCAGTACTTC | CASWEDNSYEQYF
TRBD1 | TRBJ1-2 | once | TRBV28 | TGTGCCAGCAGTTCATCTAGGGGGCGGTACTATGGCTACACCTTC | CASSSSRGRYYGYTF
TRBD2 | TRBJ2-1 | NA | TRBV5-5 | TGTGCCAGCAGCTTTCAACCGGGACTAGCGGGAAAGAATGAGCAGTTCTTC | CASSFQPGLAGKNEQFF
TRBD2 | TRBJ2-1 | NA | TRBV9 | TGTGCCAGCAGCGTAGCTCTTAGCGGGAGGATCTACAATGAGCAGTTCTTC | CASSVALSGRIYNEQFF
NA | TRBJ2-5 | NA | TRBV18 | TGTGCCAGCTCACCATCTCCCGGGGAGACCCAGTACTTC | CASSPSPGETQYF
TRBD2 | TRBJ2-7 | NA | TRBV4-3 | TGCGCCAGCAGCCAAGACCTTAAATGGGGGACTAGCGGGAGCTGCGAGCAGTACTTC | CASSQDLKWGTSGSCEQYF
TRBD1 | TRBJ1-4 | few | TRBV28 | TGTGCCAGCAGTTTGACAGGGGAAGGGGAAAAACTGTTTTTT | CASSLTGEGEKLFF
NA | TRBJ2-1 | NA | TRBV7-9 | TGTGCCAGCAGCTTAGTCCTAGCGCGCAATGAGCAGTTCTTC | CASSLVLARNEQFF
TRBD1 | TRBJ2-7 | NA | TRBV28 | TGTGCCAGCAGTTTATCCGGACAGGGGGCGGCTGAGCAGTACTTC | CASSLSGQGAAEQYF
TRBD2 | TRBJ2-3 | NA | TRBV6-5 | TGTGCCAGCAGAACTATAGCGGGACGCACAGATACGCAGTATTTT | CASRTIAGRTDTQYF
TRBD1 | TRBJ1-4 | NA | TRBV5-8 | TGTGCCAGCAGCGGGGGGACAGTGGAAAATGAAAAACTGTTTTTT | CASSGGTVENEKLFF
NA | TRBJ1-1 | NA | TRBV5-1 | TGCGCCAGCAGCTTGGTGGGGGCGGGAGGCAGCACTGAAGCTTTCTTT | CASSLVGAGGSTEAFF
TRBD1 | TRBJ2-7 | once | TRBV7-6 | TGTGCCAGCAGCCGGGACAGGGGAGGCGAGCAGTACTTC | CASSRDRGGEQYF
NA | TRBJ2-3 | NA | TRBV6-5 | TGTGCCAGCAGTTATCAGAATACGCAGTATTTT | CASSYQNTQYF
NA | TRBJ2-7 | NA | TRBV7-9 | TGTGCCAGCAGCTTATTGGGGGGATACGAGCAGTACTTC | CASSLLGGYEQYF
NA | TRBJ1-1 | NA | TRBV10-3 | TGTGCCATCAGATCGCGGGACGAAGCTTTCTTT | CAIRSRDEAFF
NA | TRBJ2-1 | NA | TRBV6-5 | TGTGCCAGCAGTTACTCCGGCAGGGGTGCCTACAATGAGCAGTTCTTC | CASSYSGRGAYNEQFF
NA | TRBJ2-1 | NA | TRBV7-8 | TGTGCCAGCAGCCCGGGACTTTTGAATGAGCAGTTCTTC | CASSPGLLNEQFF
NA | TRBJ2-2 | NA | TRBV6-1 | TGTGCCAGCAGTGTGGTTACTCTCGGGGGGAACACCGGGGAGCTGTTTTTT | CASSVVTLGGNTGELFF
NA | TRBJ1-2 | NA | TRBV7-9 | TGTGCCAGCCACTTCGGGGGAGATGGCTACACCTTC | CASHFGGDGYTF
TRBD1 | TRBJ1-5 | NA | TRBV6-5 | TGTGCCAGCAGCCGCGGGACAGATAGCAATCAGCCCCAGCATTTT | CASSRGTDSNQPQHF
TRBD1 | TRBJ2-7 | NA | TRBV9 | TGTGCCAGCAGCGCGTCCACAGGGGACGGTGCGCAGTACTTC | CASSASTGDGAQYF
NA | TRBJ2-5 | NA | TRBV7-9 | TGTGCCAGCAGCTTAGTCACGGCAGGCCAAGAGACCCAGTACTTC | CASSLVTAGQETQYF
NA | TRBJ2-2 | NA | TRBV7-9 | TGTTCCAGCAGCTACAGGTCGAACACCGGGGAGCTGTTTTTT | CSSSYRSNTGELFF
NA | TRBJ2-7 | few | TRBV28 | TGTGCCAGCAGTTTATTAGTCAGCAGCGGGGAGCAGTACTTC | CASSLLVSSGEQYF
NA | TRBJ2-7 | few | TRBV4-1 | TGCGCCAGCAGCCAAGAGATGGGGCTTCAGGACGAGCAGTACTTC | CASSQEMGLQDEQYF
TRBD2 | TRBJ2-5 | NA | TRBV4-3 | TGCGCCAGCAGCCAAGGGGGGACTAGCGGGCCTCAAGAGACCCAGTACTTC | CASSQGGTSGPQETQYF
NA | TRBJ1-5 | NA | TRBV5-5 | TGTGCCAGCAGCTTGTTTGTCAGTAATCAGCCCCAGCATTTT | CASSLFVSNQPQHF
NA | TRBJ1-5 | NA | TRBV7-8 | TGTGCCAGCAGCCCACCGGGGAACAATCAGCCCCAGCATTTT | CASSPPGNNQPQHF
NA | TRBJ1-1 | NA | TRBV27 | TGTGCCAGCAGGGAGGGAGACGCGAGGACTGAAGCTTTCTTT | CASREGDARTEAFF
TRBD2 | TRBJ2-3 | few | TRBV19 | TGTGCCAGTAGACCCGGGACTAGAGGCACAGATACGCAGTATTTT | CASRPGTRGTDTQYF
NA | TRBJ1-2 | few | TRBV30 | TGTGCCTGGAGTGTATTCCTGAGGGCGCGGGGCTACACCTTC | CAWSVFLRARGYTF
TRBD1 | TRBJ2-7 | NA | TRBV6-5 | TGTGCCAGCAGTTACCTGGGACAGACCTACGAGCAGTACTTC | CASSYLGQTYEQYF
NA | TRBJ1-5 | NA | TRBV5-1 | TGCGCCAGCAGCCGAGACACAGGGAATCAGCCCCAGCATTTT | CASSRDTGNQPQHF
TRBD1 | TRBJ2-7 | NA | TRBV6-1 | TGTGCCGGGAGAAGGGACAGCTCCTACGAGCAGTACTTC | CAGRRDSSYEQYF
TRBD2 | TRBJ2-1 | NA | TRBV5-8 | TGTGCCAGCAGCTTGGGACTAGCGGGCTCCTACAATGAGCAGTTCTTC | CASSLGLAGSYNEQFF
NA | TRBJ2-4 | NA | TRBV2 | TGTGCCAGCAGACAAAACTTACTAGCCAAAAACATTCAGTATTTC | CASRQNLLAKNIQYF
NA | TRBJ1-1 | once | TRBV27 | TGTGCCAGCAGCCCTCCGGGACTCACGTACACTGAAGCTTTCTTT | CASSPPGLTYTEAFF
TRBD2 | TRBJ2-5 | NA | TRBV27 | TGTGCCAGCAGTCACGGACTAGCGGGAGGAGGTGAGACCCAGTACTTC | CASSHGLAGGGETQYF
NA | TRBJ2-5 | NA | TRBV6-1 | TGTGCCAGCAGTGAAAGGGGAGGGGGGCCCTGGGGCCCACAAGAGACCCAGTACTTC | CASSERGGGPWGPQETQYF
NA | TRBJ2-3 | NA | TRBV11-3 | TGTGCCAGCAGCTTAGGGGAGTACACAGATACGCAGTATTTT | CASSLGEYTDTQYF
NA | TRBJ1-5 | NA | TRBV21-1 | TGTGCCAGCAGCAAAGGAGACAGAAACTACAATCAGCCCCAGCATTTT | CASSKGDRNYNQPQHF
TRBD1 | TRBJ2-2 | NA | TRBV30 | TGTGCCTGGAGGGTAACCGGGACAGCGAACACCGGGGAGCTGTTTTTT | CAWRVTGTANTGELFF
NA | TRBJ2-5 | NA | TRBV2 | TGTGCCAGCAATCAGGGGAGGGAAGAGACCCAGTACTTC | CASNQGREETQYF